The subject of this entry is one TCR beta chain. Labeling with CFSE marked about 200,000 responder cells, which were plated with about 200,000 irradiated, violet-dye-labeled stimulator cells. At the end of the reaction, proliferating CFSE-low CD3+CD4+ and CD3+CD8+ responders were sorted. The sample belongs to a study of graft-versus-host responses after intestinal transplantation. Study context: Anti-thymocyte globulin induction, then tacrolimus and steroids for about 3 years, went to all recipients.

Clones were sequenced by immunoSEQ multiplex PCR, and TCRdb holds only the in-frame ones, with some missing. The sample yields roughly 23,000 clones, about 48% seen once. Study results and caveats: Recipient-marrow GvH clones were detected, some having first appeared in ileum or blood.

Germline CDR1 SGHVS, CDR2 FQNEAQ. Trimming cost V 2 bases and J 7 bases, with 9 bases left between them. This CDR3 is built from 13 residues. The sample was alloreactive CD8+ T cells from a mixed lymphocyte reaction culture, taken before transplantation. The subset denotes: CFSE-low proliferating T cells sorted from approximately 6-day pre-transplant mixed lymphocyte reaction (GvH or HvG direction). This clonotype originated in a human patient who was an organ donor for intestinal transplantation. The rearrangement links TRBV7-8 to TRBJ1-5; D ambiguous. The CDR3 region is CASSLWETQPQHF. The CDR3 DNA is TGTGCCAGCAGCTTATGGGAGACCCAGCCCCAGCATTTT. Using reference TRBV7-8 and TRBJ1-5 for the parts outside the CDR3, the full variable domain is GAGVSQSPRYKVAKRGQDVALRCDPISGHVSLFWYQQALGQGPEFLTYFQNEAQLDKSGLPSDRFFAERPEGSVSTLKIQRTQQEDSAVYLCASSLWETQPQHFGDGTRLSIL.